The following is a TCR beta chain sequence with its context. Antigen: not known. The data were taken from a study of radiotherapy plus CTLA-4 blockade in lung cancer. Sequencing used immunoSEQ multiplex PCR; TCRdb keeps in-frame clones, though not all of them. This sample has 89,000 or so clones, with 80% to 85% found just once. Study results and caveats: Together with interferon-beta, which increased in serum after radiation, early dynamic changes in blood T cell clones were reportedly the best predictors of response. In blood, after radiotherapy plus ipilimumab, tumor-derived TCR clones expanded.

The sequence was collected from a human donor with non-small cell lung cancer who had a partial response to radiotherapy plus ipilimumab. The specimen was peripheral blood, collected from a patient treated with radiotherapy plus ipilimumab.

The CDR3 reads CASSPFSNQPQHF. DNA for the CDR3: TGCGCCAGCAGCCCCTTTAGCAATCAGCCCCAGCATTTT. This rearrangement joins TRBV5-1 to TRBJ1-5, with D unclear. The CDR3 is 13 amino acids. The V end was cut by 4 bases, the J end by 0 bases, with 5 bases between. CDR1 is SGHRS and CDR2 is YFSETQ in the germline V gene. Filled out from reference TRBV5-1 and TRBJ1-5, the complete variable domain reads KAGVTQTPRYLIKTRGQQVTLSCSPISGHRSVSWYQQTPGQGLQFLFEYFSETQRNKGNFPGRFSGRQFSNSRSEMNVSTLELGDSALYLCASSPFSNQPQHFGDGTRLSIL.